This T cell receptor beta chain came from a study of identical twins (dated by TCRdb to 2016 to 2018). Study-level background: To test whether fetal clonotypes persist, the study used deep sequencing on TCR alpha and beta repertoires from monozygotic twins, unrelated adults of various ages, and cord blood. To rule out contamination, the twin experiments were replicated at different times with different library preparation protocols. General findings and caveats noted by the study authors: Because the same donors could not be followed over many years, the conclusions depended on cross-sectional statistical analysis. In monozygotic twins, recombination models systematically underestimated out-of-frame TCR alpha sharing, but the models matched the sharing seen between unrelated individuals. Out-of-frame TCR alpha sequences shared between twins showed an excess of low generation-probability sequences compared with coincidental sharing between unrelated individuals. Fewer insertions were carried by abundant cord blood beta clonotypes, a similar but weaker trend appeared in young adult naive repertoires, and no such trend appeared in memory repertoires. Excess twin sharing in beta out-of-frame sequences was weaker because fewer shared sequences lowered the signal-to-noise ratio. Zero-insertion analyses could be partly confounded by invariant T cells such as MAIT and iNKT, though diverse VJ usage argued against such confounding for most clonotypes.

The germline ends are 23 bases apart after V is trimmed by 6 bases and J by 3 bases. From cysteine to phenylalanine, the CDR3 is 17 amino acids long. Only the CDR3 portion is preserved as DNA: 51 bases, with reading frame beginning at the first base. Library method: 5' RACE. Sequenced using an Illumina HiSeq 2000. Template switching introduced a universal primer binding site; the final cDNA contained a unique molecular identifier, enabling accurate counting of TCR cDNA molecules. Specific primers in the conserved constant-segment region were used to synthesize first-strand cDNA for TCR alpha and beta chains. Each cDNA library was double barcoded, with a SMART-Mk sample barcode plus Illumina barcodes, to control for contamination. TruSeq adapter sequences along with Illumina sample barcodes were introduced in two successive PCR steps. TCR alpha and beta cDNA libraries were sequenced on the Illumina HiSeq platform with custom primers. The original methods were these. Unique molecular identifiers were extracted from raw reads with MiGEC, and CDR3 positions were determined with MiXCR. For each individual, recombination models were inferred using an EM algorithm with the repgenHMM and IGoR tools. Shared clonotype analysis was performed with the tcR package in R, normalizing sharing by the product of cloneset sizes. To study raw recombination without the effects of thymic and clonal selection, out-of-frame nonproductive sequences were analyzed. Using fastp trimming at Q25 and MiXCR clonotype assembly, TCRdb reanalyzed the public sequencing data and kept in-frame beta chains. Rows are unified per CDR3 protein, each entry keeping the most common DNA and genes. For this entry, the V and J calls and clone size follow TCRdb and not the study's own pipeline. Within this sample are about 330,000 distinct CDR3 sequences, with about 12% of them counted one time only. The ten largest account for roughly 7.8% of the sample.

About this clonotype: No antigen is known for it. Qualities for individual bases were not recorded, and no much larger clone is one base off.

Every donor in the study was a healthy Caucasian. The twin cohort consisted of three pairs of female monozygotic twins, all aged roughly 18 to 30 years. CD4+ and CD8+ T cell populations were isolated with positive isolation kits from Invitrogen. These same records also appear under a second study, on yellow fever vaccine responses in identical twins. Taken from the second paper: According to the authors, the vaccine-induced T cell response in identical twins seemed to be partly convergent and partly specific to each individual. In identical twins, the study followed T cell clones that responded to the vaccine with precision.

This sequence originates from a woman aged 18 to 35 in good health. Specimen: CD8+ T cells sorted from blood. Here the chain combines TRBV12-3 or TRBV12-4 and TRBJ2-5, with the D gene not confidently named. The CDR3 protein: CASSPLGWPTDEETQYF. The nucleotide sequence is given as TGTGCCAGCAGCCCCCTCGGTTGGCCCACAGACGAAGAGACCCAGTACTTC.